Sequencing of this T cell receptor beta chain was carried out in a study of molecular identifiers for immune sequencing clone quantification. Across the whole study: In replicates, RNA taken from approximately 20,000 or 98,000 naive CD8 cells was divided five ways, and four portions underwent sequencing.

From germline, CDR1 is LGHNA and CDR2 YSLEER. V lost 2 bases and J lost 4; bases outside the gene matches: 9. The CDR3 consists of 16 residues. Points from the study as a whole: Clones that exceeded 20 RNA copies held over 98% of effector molecules, yet under 1% in naive cells.

TCRdb itself ran the PCR reads through MiXCR, one entry per CDR3 protein. The profile covers some 680,000 distinct CDR3 sequences, with less than 30% appearing a single time and about 0.73% taken by the ten largest. This clonotype was counted a few times. Its antigen is still unknown. Specimen: naive CD8+ T cells from blood, with Jurkat cell RNA spiked in. Subset given: FACS-sorted CD8+CD4-CCR7+CD45RA+ naive T cells. The chain uses TRBV4-3 and TRBJ1-1; the match to TRBD1 covers 8 bases. This receptor was identified in a human donor in good health. Some libraries in this study had Jurkat cell RNA spiked in. CDR3 in amino acids: CASSQSGTGHTTEAFF. The CDR3 DNA follows: TGCGCCAGCAGCCAATCCGGGACAGGACATACCACTGAAGCTTTCTTT.